This T cell receptor beta chain was found in a study of shared clonotypes between healthy human individuals. Background on the study: A donor's plate count was three for CD4 naive and three for CD4 memory; CD8 naive had two and CD8 memory one.

Every donor was a Caucasian adult from Nashville, Tennessee. CDR1 and CDR2 from the germline V gene are SGHTS and YDEGEE. Trimming stripped 4 bases from V and 7 bases from J, with 11 bases between. CDR3 length: 12 amino acids. This clone was recorded once. Produced via immunoSEQ multiplex PCR; TCRdb's table is partial and in-frame only. The sample holds about 96,000 clones; approximately 70% are singletons and the top ten take approximately 55%. The sequence was obtained from a man aged 25 to 40 in good health. The sequenced sample was memory CD8+ T cells sorted from blood. The subset here: CD45RO+ cells pooled with CCR7-negative TemRA cells. This chain links TRBV5-8 with TRBJ1-1; D is uncertain. The chain's CDR3 is CASSPGRDEAFF. The DNA of the CDR3 is TGTGCCAGCAGCCCAGGTCGGGATGAAGCTTTCTTT.